Each of the 21 T cell receptor beta chains below was sequenced from the same sample in a study of regulatory T cells in long-lasting Graves disease. The TCR beta library used iRepertoire HTBI primers with Arm-PCR amplification of CDR3. In TCRdb, the multiplex PCR reads were re-called with MiXCR into one record per CDR3 protein. The table has more than 450,000 distinct CDR3 sequences, more than 10% seen once. Time point given: newly diagnosed GD, antithyroid drugs for less than 3 months. PBMC RNA was the source of the TCR library. This sample also belongs to another study, concerning T cells in Graves' hyperthyroidism and ophthalmopathy.

Here the sequenced sample was peripheral blood mononuclear cells (PBMCs), taken at new diagnosis, from a patient treated with antithyroid drugs. These receptors came from a woman between 25 and 40 years old with Graves disease.

J is TRBJ2-3 and V is TRBV11-2; TRBD2 might be the D (5 bases). CDR3 length: 14 amino acids. The germline V gene has CDR1 SGHAT and CDR2 FQNNGV. The germline V and J ends were trimmed by 4 bases and 2 bases, with 10 bases remaining between them. This chain's CDR3 is CASSSRGHTDTQYF. In DNA, the CDR3 is TGTGCCAGCAGCTCCCGGGGTCACACAGATACGCAGTATTTT.

This clonotype has at least ten counts. The chain is built from TRBV11-2 and TRBJ2-1; D not certain. V lost 0 bases and J lost 7, with 4 bases in between. The CDR3 is made up of 12 amino acids. CDR1 SGHAT and CDR2 FQNNGV come from the germline V gene. The CDR3 loop reads CASSLEGNEQFF. CDR3 bases: TGTGCCAGCAGCTTAGAGGGAAATGAGCAGTTCTTC.

This clonotype was observed at least ten times. This chain links TRBV7-2 with TRBJ2-1; D possibly matches TRBD1 or TRBD2 (5 bases each). Germline V gene lookup returns CDR1 SGHTA and CDR2 FQGNSA. CDR3 size: 20 residues. The V and J ends lost 4 bases and 0 bases respectively, with 25 bases between them. The CDR3 sequence is CASSSAGTRNFISSYNEQFF. The CDR3 bases are TGTGCCAGCAGCTCCGCCGGGACCCGAAACTTCATTAGCTCCTACAATGAGCAGTTCTTC.

This clonotype was detected once. V usage is TRBV7-9 and J usage is TRBJ2-3; TRBD2 aligns across 9 bases. V shed 3 bases, J shed 2 bases, and the junction held 12 bases outside the gene matches. The CDR3 is 18 amino acids. CDR1 SEHNR and CDR2 FQNEAQ come from the germline V gene (reference sequence). CDR3 nucleotides: TGTGCCAGCAGCTTTCCCCTGAGACTAGCGGAGAACACAGATACGCAGTATTTT. It is translated as CASSFPLRLAENTDTQYF.

The chain combines TRBV10-3 with TRBJ2-2; 7 positions agree with TRBD2. The V gene's germline CDR1 is ENHRY and CDR2 SYGVKD. The CDR3 is 17 amino acids. J lost 5 bases, V lost 3 bases, and 12 bases had no gene match. As DNA, the CDR3 is TGTGCCATCAGTGACCGTTGGCGGGAGTCCCGGACCGGGGAGCTGTTTTTT. Translation gives CAISDRWRESRTGELFF.

This clonotype was picked up a small number of times. This chain links TRBV6-5 with TRBJ2-1; 7 bases fit TRBD1. The CDR3 totals 16 residues. CDR1 MNHEY and CDR2 SVGAGI come from the germline V gene. The V and J ends lost 5 bases and 5 bases, in that order; junction bases with no gene match: 12. The CDR3 here is CASSRRPGQYNNEQFF. In nucleotides, the CDR3 is TGTGCCAGCAGTCGTAGACCGGGACAGTATAACAATGAGCAGTTCTTC.

This clonotype was seen repeatedly, ten times or more. The chain recombines TRBV27 with TRBJ2-5; 8 positions match TRBD1. Unmatched junction bases numbered 8, after V lost 3 bases and J lost 5 bases. The CDR3 contains 15 residues. CDR1 and CDR2 from the germline V gene are MNHEY and SMNVEV (reference sequence). The CDR3 nucleotides are TGTGCCAGCAGTTTGTACAGGGGGGACCGGGAGACCCAGTACTTC. Its protein product is CASSLYRGDRETQYF.

This clonotype was counted many times. This chain joins TRBV20-1 and TRBJ2-7; the D gene is possibly TRBD2 (6 bases). Trimming took off 4 bases at V and 0 bases at J, with 10 bases between the two ends. Germline values: CDR1 DFQATT, CDR2 SNEGSKA (reference sequence). There are 13 residues in the CDR3. CDR3 sequence reads: CSATGDSSYEQYF. As DNA, the CDR3 is TGCAGTGCTACGGGGGATAGCTCCTACGAGCAGTACTTC.

The chain couples TRBV19 to TRBJ1-1; 7 nucleotides agree with TRBD1. Germline loops: CDR1 LNHDA, CDR2 SQIVND (reference sequence). The V and J ends lost 10 bases and 0 bases, in that order; junction bases with no gene match: 5. This CDR3 comprises 13 residues. The CDR3 is CATQTGLNTEAFF. Here the CDR3 DNA reads TGTGCCACCCAGACAGGGTTGAACACTGAAGCTTTCTTT.

This clonotype was found many times. This chain joins TRBV5-1 and TRBJ2-1; D not certain. Germline V gives CDR1 SGHRS, CDR2 YFSETQ. V was trimmed by 0 bases and J by 8 bases, leaving 9 bases between them. This CDR3 contains 13 residues. CDR3 bases: TGCGCCAGCAGCTTGGAGACTTTCTATGAGCAGTTCTTC. Amino acid sequence: CASSLETFYEQFF.

This clonotype has at least ten counts. The chain combines TRBV20-1 with TRBJ1-1, with D possibly matching TRBD1 (6 bases). Germline CDR1 is DFQATT and CDR2 is SNEGSKA (reference sequence). The V end lost 0 bases, the J end lost 5 bases, and 13 bases lay between the germline ends. This CDR3 is built from 14 residues. CDR3 coding DNA: TGCAGTGCTAGAGACCAGGGGAGGGTAACTGAAGCTTTCTTT. It translates to CSARDQGRVTEAFF.

This clonotype was counted at least ten times. The chain couples TRBV5-5 to TRBJ2-1; D is unresolved. Germline CDR1 SGHKS, CDR2 YYEKEE (reference sequence). The CDR3 consists of 17 residues. Between the trimmed V and J ends, which lost 4 bases and 4 bases, there was a span of 21 bases. CDR3 nucleotides: TGTGCCAGCAGCACAAACGTATGGGGATTAGCTTACAATGAGCAGTTCTTC. Translating it yields CASSTNVWGLAYNEQFF.

This clonotype came up many times. In DNA, the CDR3 is TGCAGTGCTAGGCCGACAGGGGGCAGCTACAATGAGCAGTTCTTC. Its protein is CSARPTGGSYNEQFF. The chain links TRBV20-1 to TRBJ2-1; 10 nucleotides line up with TRBD1. The CDR3 extends over 15 amino acids. Germline loops: CDR1 DFQATT, CDR2 SNEGSKA (reference sequence). V dropped 3 bases and J dropped 3; count of bases not matched to a gene: 5.

J is TRBJ2-3 and V is TRBV2; D not certain. In germline, CDR1 is SNHLY, CDR2 FYNNEI. The length of the CDR3 is 16 residues. Trimming removed 5 bases from V and 2 bases from J, with 17 bases in between. CDR3 bases: TGTGCCAGCAGTACTCACGACCAATCCTACACAGATACGCAGTATTTT. Protein sequence: CASSTHDQSYTDTQYF.

The chain joins TRBV11-2 to TRBJ2-7; weak D call: TRBD2 (6 bases). The V and J ends lost 1 base and 5 bases respectively, with 9 bases between them. The CDR3 is 13 residues long. The germline gives CDR1 SGHAT, CDR2 FQNNGV. Written as DNA, the CDR3 is TGTGCCAGCAGCTTAGCGGGCGGGGACGAGCAGTACTTC. This gives the protein CASSLAGGDEQYF.

About this clonotype itself: This likely reflects a read error, since a far larger clone is one base away. The chain joins TRBV20-1 to TRBJ2-5; a weak D match, TRBD2 (5 bases). The J call may not be correct, given that the DNA end is closer to TRBJ2-1. CDR3 length: 16 amino acids. Germline loops: CDR1 DFQATT, CDR2 SNEGSKA (reference sequence). This CDR3 reads CSARPVGGMTGNEQFF. In nucleotides, the CDR3 is TGCAGTGCTAGACCGGTTGGTGGGATGACGGGAAATGAGCAGTTCTTC.

This CDR3 is CASSLNPGSDTQYF. The CDR3 bases are TGTGCCAGCAGCTTAAATCCAGGTTCGGATACGCAGTATTTT. The gene calls are TRBV11-2 and TRBJ2-3; D is uncertain. The CDR3 has 14 residues. Trimming stripped 2 bases from V and 6 bases from J, with 12 bases between. Germline V lookup: CDR1 SGHAT, CDR2 FQNNGV.

The table lists this clonotype with many counts. The chain couples TRBV2 to TRBJ1-5; D is undetermined. The CDR3 sequence is 13 residues long. Trimming shortened V by 2 bases and J by 7 bases, and 9 bases separated the two germline ends. CDR1 SNHLY and CDR2 FYNNEI come from the germline V gene. In DNA, the CDR3 is TGTGCCAGCAGTGAATGGGCACTCCAGCCCCAGCATTTT. It codes for CASSEWALQPQHF.

This clonotype was picked up many times. The J gene is TRBJ2-3, the V gene TRBV28, with TRBD2 as a possible D gene (6 bases). The CDR3 length is 15 residues. Looked up from germline, CDR1 is MDHEN and CDR2 is SYDVKM. The V end was cut by 4 bases, the J end by 5 bases, with 16 bases between. DNA of the CDR3: TGTGCCAGCAGTTACCCGGGAGCTCGAGAAGATACGCAGTATTTT. This translates into CASSYPGAREDTQYF.

This clonotype was counted only a few times. The V gene is TRBV4-1, the J gene TRBJ2-7; 9 bases map to TRBD1. Germline V gene lookup returns CDR1 MGHRA and CDR2 YSYEKL. Losses at the gene ends were 4 bases for V and 1 base for J; bases not matched to a gene: 11. This CDR3 spans 17 amino acids. Written as DNA, the CDR3 is TGCGCCAGCAGCCCCGCTTTGGACAGGGGCTTGTCCTACGAGCAGTACTTC. It yields the protein CASSPALDRGLSYEQYF.

A word on this clonotype: It differs at one base from a far larger clone, so likely a read error. The chain couples TRBV2 to TRBJ2-1; 10 bases map to TRBD2. CDR1 is SNHLY, CDR2 FYNNEI, per germline. The ends lost 5 bases at V and 8 bases at J; junction bases unmatched: 9. The CDR3 length is 15 residues. DNA of the CDR3: TGTGCCAGCAGTTTTGGGCTAGCGGGAGACCATGAGCAGTTCTTC. Translation: CASSFGLAGDHEQFF.